A single sample is the source of the 12 T cell receptor beta chains below, sequenced in a study of regulatory T cells in long-lasting Graves disease. Specified time point: persistent/refractory GD, antithyroid drugs over 5 years with positive TRAb. RNA extracted from PBMCs served as the sequencing template. Building of the TCR beta libraries involved iRepertoire HTBI primers and Arm-PCR of CDR3 regions. TCRdb reanalysed the multiplex PCR reads using MiXCR and keeps one entry per CDR3 protein. The table has hundreds of thousands of distinct CDR3 sequences, around 20% seen once. Here the sequenced sample was peripheral blood mononuclear cells (PBMCs), taken when the disease was refractory, from a patient treated with antithyroid drugs. These TCRs come from a female donor with Graves disease.

This clonotype came up once. The chain uses TRBV11-2 and TRBJ2-3; TRBD2 agrees at 10 bases. V shed 1 base and J 4 bases; nucleotides not matched to a gene: 5. Germline-derived CDR1 and CDR2 are SGHAT and FQNNGV. This CDR3 is 16 amino acids long. CDR3: CASSLGASGSSDTQYF. The CDR3 DNA reads as TGTGCCAGCAGCTTAGGGGCTAGCGGGAGTTCAGATACGCAGTATTTT.

There are many counts of this clonotype. The genes are TRBV7-2 and TRBJ2-5; D uncertain. Germline assignment: CDR1 SGHTA and CDR2 FQGNSA. The CDR3 contains 13 residues. Between the trimmed V and J ends, which lost 3 bases and 5 bases, there was a span of 10 bases. The CDR3 loop is CASSLTLVETQYF. The CDR3 DNA follows: TGTGCCAGCAGCTTGACTCTGGTTGAGACCCAGTACTTC.

This clonotype occurred many times. J is TRBJ2-5 and V is TRBV15, with 8 nucleotides matching TRBD1. The CDR3 covers 14 residues. In germline, CDR1 is LNHNV, CDR2 YYDKDF (reference sequence). The junction had 3 bases not matched to a gene; V was cut back by 3 bases and J by 3 bases. For the CDR3, the DNA is TGTGCCACCAGCAGTCAGGACAGGGAAGAGACCCAGTACTTC. It encodes CATSSQDREETQYF.

This clonotype has just one count. The CDR3 region is CASSMASSGELFF. CDR3 DNA: TGTGCCAGTAGTATGGCATCCTCCGGGGAGCTGTTTTTT. The chain is built from TRBV19 and TRBJ2-2; D is uncertain. The CDR3 spans 13 residues. V lost 3 bases to trimming and J lost 6 bases, with 8 bases between them. Per the germline V gene, CDR1 is LNHDA and CDR2 is SQIVND (reference sequence).

The table lists this clonotype with many counts. This chain connects TRBV6-1 to TRBJ2-7; D is tentatively TRBD1 or TRBD2 (5 bases each). The CDR3 extends over 12 amino acids. V was shortened by 9 bases and J by 0 bases, with 9 bases between the two germline ends. The germline V gene has CDR1 MNHNS and CDR2 SASEGT. CDR3 bases: TGTGCCAGTTGGGACGACTCCTACGAGCAGTACTTC. This sequence encodes CASWDDSYEQYF.

This clonotype was seen ten or more times. The chain employs TRBV12-3 or TRBV12-4 and TRBJ1-1; the D gene is possibly TRBD1 (5 bases). V gave up 6 bases and J gave up 0 bases, with 23 bases separating them. The CDR3 totals 18 residues. The CDR3 spells CASRLGSGTEIMNTEAFF. In DNA form, the CDR3 reads TGTGCCAGCAGGTTGGGATCCGGGACGGAGATCATGAACACTGAAGCTTTCTTT.

This clonotype has a handful of counts. V usage is TRBV12-3 or TRBV12-4 and J usage is TRBJ2-2; 9 positions agree with TRBD1. This CDR3 spans 13 amino acids. Germline trimming cut 6 bases from V and 9 bases from J; bases unmatched to any gene: 5. CDR3 sequence: CASRGDRVRELFF. CDR3 coding DNA: TGTGCCAGCAGAGGGGACAGGGTGAGGGAGCTGTTTTTT.

As DNA, the CDR3 is TGCAGTGCTCTCTCCGGGACAAATAGCAATCAGCCCCAGCATTTT. Protein sequence: CSALSGTNSNQPQHF. The chain carries TRBV20-1 and TRBJ1-5, with D perhaps matching TRBD1 (6 bases). The CDR3 consists of 15 residues. Trimming took 5 bases from V and 0 from J, leaving 14 bases between them. CDR1 is DFQATT, CDR2 SNEGSKA, per germline (reference sequence).

This clonotype was seen a handful of times. The CDR3 nucleotides read TGTGCCAGCAGCTTAGAAAGGCCTGGGGAGACCCAGTACTTC. This encodes CASSLERPGETQYF. V and J are TRBV13 and TRBJ2-5; unclear D gene. Germline V gene lookup returns CDR1 PRHDT and CDR2 FYEKMQ (reference sequence). The CDR3 has 14 amino acids. The V end lost 1 base, the J end lost 5 bases, and 11 bases lay between the germline ends.

This clonotype was counted a few times. The rearrangement joins TRBV20-1 to TRBJ1-5; unclear D gene. This CDR3 spans 13 amino acids. V lost 0 bases and J 0 bases, leaving 3 bases between the germline ends. From germline, CDR1 is DFQATT and CDR2 SNEGSKA (reference sequence). The CDR3 DNA is TGCAGTGCTAGAGAAGATAGCAATCAGCCCCAGCATTTT. Amino acid sequence: CSAREDSNQPQHF.

A few counts support this clonotype. The V call is TRBV28, the J call TRBJ2-7; D is unresolved. V was clipped by 5 bases and J by 3 bases, with 8 bases between them. Germline assignment: CDR1 MDHEN and CDR2 SYDVKM. The CDR3 runs to 12 residues. The CDR3 spells CASSMVFYEQYF. CDR3 coding DNA: TGTGCCAGCAGTATGGTATTCTACGAGCAGTACTTC.

This clonotype showed up just a few times. This chain joins TRBV20-1 and TRBJ2-7; 14 bases agree with TRBD2. Per germline, CDR1 DFQATT and CDR2 SNEGSKA (reference sequence). The CDR3 loop spans 19 amino acids. The V gene end was trimmed by 6 bases and the J gene end by 2 bases; junction bases not matched to a gene: 18. DNA for the CDR3: TGCAGTGCGTCCCCCATGACTAGCGGGAGGGCCCACCGCCCCTACGAGCAGTACTTC. This gives the protein CSASPMTSGRAHRPYEQYF.